This T cell receptor beta chain was found in a study of cytomegalovirus exposure and HLA in healthy donors. Study-wide context: Early on, a data release was issued that held about 85 million unique TCRs from HLA-typed donors. Researchers found that approximately 77% of 398 genotyped donors fell within the Caucasian-associated ancestry cluster. Notes on the study in general: Across all donors, roughly uniform sequencing depth was an assumption of the presence/absence analyses.

It was with 60 Vbeta and 13 Jbeta primers that the PCR ran. Data came from immunoSEQ multiplex PCR; TCRdb stores just in-frame clones and leaves some out. Here the sample spans some 180,000 clones, roughly four fifths being singletons. In the case of this clone: Its matching antigen is unknown.

The junction had 11 bases not matched to a gene; V was cut back by 5 bases and J by 5 bases. The germline gives CDR1 ENHRY, CDR2 SYGVKD. The CDR3 is made up of 15 amino acids. This clonotype was sampled from a man aged 35 to 55 in good health and CMV-seropositive. Sequenced: PBMCs. The V gene is TRBV10-3, the J gene TRBJ2-7; 8 nucleotides line up with TRBD2. In DNA, the CDR3 is TGTGCCATCAGTCCTGGGGGACTAGGTAATAACGAGCAGTACTTC. Its protein product is CAISPGGLGNNEQYF.